This T cell receptor beta chain was sequenced for a study of control samples from healthy donors and cancer patients. With 4 bases removed from V and 0 bases from J, the gap between germline ends came to 11 bases. Germline V gene lookup returns CDR1 SGHVS and CDR2 FQNEAQ. CDR3 size: 15 residues. The data were produced by immunoSEQ multiplex PCR, yet TCRdb's version contains in-frame clones alone and is incomplete. This table has tens of thousands of clones, 70% to 90% appearing once. The chain employs TRBV7-8 and TRBJ2-3; the D is unclear. Sequenced sample: blood. This TCR came from a woman aged 55-70 years in good health. CDR3 DNA: TGTGCCAGCAGCTCCCCGAGACGGAGCACAGATACGCAGTATTTT. It yields the protein CASSSPRRSTDTQYF. Variable domain in full (rest from reference TRBV7-8 and TRBJ2-3): GAGVSQSPRYKVAKRGQDVALRCDPISGHVSLFWYQQALGQGPEFLTYFQNEAQLDKSGLPSDRFFAERPEGSVSTLKIQRTQQEDSAVYLCASSSPRRSTDTQYFGPGTRLTVL.